The clone carrying this T cell receptor beta chain has a handful of counts. Antigen specificity is unknown. Amplification used 60 Vbeta primers and 13 Jbeta primers. Produced via immunoSEQ multiplex PCR; TCRdb's table is partial and in-frame only. The top ten hold 2.5% to 3% of the sample, which has 95,000 to 150,000 clones, approximately 17% seen once. This entry belongs to a study of cytomegalovirus exposure and HLA in healthy donors. Whole-study results and caveats: A list of 150 or so TCR beta chains associated with cytomegalovirus was given. The records held CMV serostatus as the only immune exposure information.

The sequence was collected from a female donor in good health and CMV-seropositive. Sequenced material: PBMCs.

The CDR3, as DNA: TGTGCCAGCAGCTTCGATGACAGGGGCGCTGAAGCTTTCTTT. Translated, it gives CASSFDDRGAEAFF. This rearrangement joins TRBV5-6 to TRBJ1-1; TRBD1 agrees at 8 bases. Trimming removed 2 bases from V and 6 bases from J; junction bases left unmatched: 6. The germline V gene encodes CDR1 SGHDT and CDR2 YYEEEE. The CDR3 extends over 14 amino acids.